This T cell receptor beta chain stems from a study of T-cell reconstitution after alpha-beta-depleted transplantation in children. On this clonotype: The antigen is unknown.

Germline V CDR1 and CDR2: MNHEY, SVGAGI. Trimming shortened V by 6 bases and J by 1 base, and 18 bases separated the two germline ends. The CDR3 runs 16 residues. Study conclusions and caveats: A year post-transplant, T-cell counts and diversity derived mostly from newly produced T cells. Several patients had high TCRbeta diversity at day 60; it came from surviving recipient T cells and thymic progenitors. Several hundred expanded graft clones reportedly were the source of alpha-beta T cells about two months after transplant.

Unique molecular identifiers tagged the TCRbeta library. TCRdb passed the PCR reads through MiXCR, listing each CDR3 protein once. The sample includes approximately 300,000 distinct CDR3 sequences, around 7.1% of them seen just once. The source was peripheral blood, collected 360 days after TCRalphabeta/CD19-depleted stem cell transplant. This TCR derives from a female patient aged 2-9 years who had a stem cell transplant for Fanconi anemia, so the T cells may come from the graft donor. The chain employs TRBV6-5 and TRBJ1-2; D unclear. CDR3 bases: TGTGCCAGCAGCCGAGGACCTCCTCGCCTTAACTATGGCTACACCTTC. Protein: CASSRGPPRLNYGYTF.